This paragraph covers one T cell receptor beta chain sequence. Germline V gives CDR1 LNHDA, CDR2 SQIVND (reference sequence). The CDR3 covers 13 residues. V was trimmed by 9 bases and J by 1 base, leaving 7 bases between them. The data were obtained in a study of blood T cell repertoires in COVID-19. Study at large: Material from acute and convalescent COVID-19 was sourced from the United States, Italy and Spain.

The table came from immunoSEQ multiplex PCR; TCRdb's copy has only in-frame clones and leaves some out. Among under 200,000 clones listed, approximately 80% were seen once. The clonotype comes from a woman older than 75 with active or convalescent COVID-19. Sequencing input: peripheral blood. The chain links TRBV19 to TRBJ2-6; D possibly corresponds to TRBD1 (6 bases). CDR3 loop: CASTGSGANVLTF. In nucleotides, the CDR3 is TGTGCCAGCACAGGGTCTGGGGCCAACGTCCTGACTTTC. The complete variable domain, with remaining parts taken from reference TRBV19 and TRBJ2-6, reads DGGITQSPKYLFRKEGQNVTLSCEQNLNHDAMYWYRQDPGQGLRLIYYSQIVNDFQKGDIAEGYSVSREKKESFPLTVTSAQKNPTAFYLCASTGSGANVLTFGAGSRLTVL.